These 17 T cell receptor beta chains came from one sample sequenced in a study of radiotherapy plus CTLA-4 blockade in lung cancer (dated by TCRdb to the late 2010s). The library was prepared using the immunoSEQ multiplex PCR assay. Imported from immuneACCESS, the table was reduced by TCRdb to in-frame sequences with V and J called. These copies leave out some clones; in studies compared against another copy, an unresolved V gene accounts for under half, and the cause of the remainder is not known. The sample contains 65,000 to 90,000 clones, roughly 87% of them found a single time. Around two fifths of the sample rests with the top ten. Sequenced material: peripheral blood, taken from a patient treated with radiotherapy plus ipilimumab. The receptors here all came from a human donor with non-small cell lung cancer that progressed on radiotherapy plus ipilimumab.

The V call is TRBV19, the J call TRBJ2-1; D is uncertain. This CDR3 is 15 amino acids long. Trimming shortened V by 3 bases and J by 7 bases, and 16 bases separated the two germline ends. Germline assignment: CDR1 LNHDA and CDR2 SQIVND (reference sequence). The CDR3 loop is CASSIQPRKLNEQFF. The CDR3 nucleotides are TGTGCCAGTAGTATCCAGCCGCGTAAACTTAATGAGCAGTTCTTC.

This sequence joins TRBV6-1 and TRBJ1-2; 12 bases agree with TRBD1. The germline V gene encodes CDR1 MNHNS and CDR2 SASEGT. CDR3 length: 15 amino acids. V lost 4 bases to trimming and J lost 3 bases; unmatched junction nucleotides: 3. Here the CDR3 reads CASSVGTGGDYGYTF. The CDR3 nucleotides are TGTGCCAGCAGTGTCGGGACAGGGGGCGACTATGGCTACACCTTC.

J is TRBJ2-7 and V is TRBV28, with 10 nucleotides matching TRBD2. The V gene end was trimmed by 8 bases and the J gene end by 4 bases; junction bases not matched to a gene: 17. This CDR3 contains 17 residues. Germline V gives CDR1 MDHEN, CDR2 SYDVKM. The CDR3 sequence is CASQPRQGTSGDYEQYF. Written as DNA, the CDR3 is TGTGCCAGCCAACCCCGACAGGGCACTAGCGGGGATTACGAGCAGTACTTC.

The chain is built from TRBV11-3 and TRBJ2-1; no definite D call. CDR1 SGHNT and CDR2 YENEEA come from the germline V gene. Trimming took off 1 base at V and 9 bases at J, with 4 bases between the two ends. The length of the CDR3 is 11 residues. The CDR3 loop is CASSLGGEQFF. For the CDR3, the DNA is TGTGCCAGCAGCTTAGGCGGTGAGCAGTTCTTC.

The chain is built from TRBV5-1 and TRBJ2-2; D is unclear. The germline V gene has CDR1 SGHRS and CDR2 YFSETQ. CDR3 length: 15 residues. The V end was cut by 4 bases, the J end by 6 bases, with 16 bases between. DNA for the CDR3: TGCGCCAGCAGCGAAACACGGGCCGACGCCGGGGAGCTGTTTTTT. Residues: CASSETRADAGELFF.

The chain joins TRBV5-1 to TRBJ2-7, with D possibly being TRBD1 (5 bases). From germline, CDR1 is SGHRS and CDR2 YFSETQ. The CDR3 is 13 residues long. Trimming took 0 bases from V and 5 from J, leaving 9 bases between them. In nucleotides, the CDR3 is TGCGCCAGCAGCTTGGTAGGGGTCGACGAGCAGTACTTC. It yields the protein CASSLVGVDEQYF.

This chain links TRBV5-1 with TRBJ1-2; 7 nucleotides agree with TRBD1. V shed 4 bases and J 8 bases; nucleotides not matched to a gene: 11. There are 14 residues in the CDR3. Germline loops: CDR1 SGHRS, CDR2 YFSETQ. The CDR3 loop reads CASSPETGERGYTF. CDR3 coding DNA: TGCGCCAGCAGCCCCGAAACAGGGGAACGGGGCTACACCTTC.

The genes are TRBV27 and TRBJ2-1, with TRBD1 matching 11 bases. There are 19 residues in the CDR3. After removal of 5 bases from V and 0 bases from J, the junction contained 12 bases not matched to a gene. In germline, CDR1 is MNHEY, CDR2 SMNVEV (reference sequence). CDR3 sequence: CASSPRTGGLGSSYNEQFF. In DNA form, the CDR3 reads TGTGCCAGCAGTCCCCGGACAGGGGGCCTTGGGAGCTCCTACAATGAGCAGTTCTTC.

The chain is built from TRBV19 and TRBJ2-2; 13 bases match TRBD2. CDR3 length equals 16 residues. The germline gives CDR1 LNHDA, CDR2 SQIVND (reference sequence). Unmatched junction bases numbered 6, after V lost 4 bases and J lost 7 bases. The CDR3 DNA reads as TGTGCCAGTAGTAAGACTAGCGGGAGGTCAGGCGGGGAGCTGTTTTTT. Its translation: CASSKTSGRSGGELFF.

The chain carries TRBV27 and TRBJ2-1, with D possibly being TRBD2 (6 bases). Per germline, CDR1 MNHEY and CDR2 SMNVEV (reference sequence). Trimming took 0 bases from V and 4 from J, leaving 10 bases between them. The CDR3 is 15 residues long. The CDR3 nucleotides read TGTGCCAGCAGTTTATCGTCGGCGGGATACAATGAGCAGTTCTTC. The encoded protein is CASSLSSAGYNEQFF.

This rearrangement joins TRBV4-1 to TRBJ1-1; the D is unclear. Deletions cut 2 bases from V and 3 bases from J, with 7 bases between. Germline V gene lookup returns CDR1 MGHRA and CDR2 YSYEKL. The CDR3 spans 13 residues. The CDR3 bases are TGCGCCAGCAGCCAAATCGGGGACACTGAAGCTTTCTTT. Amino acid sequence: CASSQIGDTEAFF.

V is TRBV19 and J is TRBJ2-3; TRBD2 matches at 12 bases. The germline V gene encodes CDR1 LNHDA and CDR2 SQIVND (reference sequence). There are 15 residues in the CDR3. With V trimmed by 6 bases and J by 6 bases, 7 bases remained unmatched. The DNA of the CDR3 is TGTGCCAGTAGCCTAGCGGGAGGGCCGTGGGATACGCAGTATTTT. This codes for CASSLAGGPWDTQYF.

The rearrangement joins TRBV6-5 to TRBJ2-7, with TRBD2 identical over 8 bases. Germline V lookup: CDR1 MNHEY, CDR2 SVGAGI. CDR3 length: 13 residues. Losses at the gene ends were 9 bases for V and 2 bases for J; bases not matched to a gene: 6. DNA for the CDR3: TGTGCCAGTCGGCGGGGGGAGGCCTACGAGCAGTACTTC. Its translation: CASRRGEAYEQYF.

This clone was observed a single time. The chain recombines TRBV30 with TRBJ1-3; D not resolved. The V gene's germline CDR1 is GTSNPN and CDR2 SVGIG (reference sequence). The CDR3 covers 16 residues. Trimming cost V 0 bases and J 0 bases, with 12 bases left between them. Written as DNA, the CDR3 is TGTGCCTGGAGTGTAGGGATATTGAGCTCTGGAAACACCATATATTTT. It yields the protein CAWSVGILSSGNTIYF.

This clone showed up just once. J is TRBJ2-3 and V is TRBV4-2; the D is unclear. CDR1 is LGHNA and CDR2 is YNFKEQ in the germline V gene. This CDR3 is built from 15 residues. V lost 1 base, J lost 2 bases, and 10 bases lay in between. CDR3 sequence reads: CASSQVSVVTDTQYF. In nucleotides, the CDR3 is TGTGCCAGCAGCCAAGTGTCAGTAGTCACAGATACGCAGTATTTT.

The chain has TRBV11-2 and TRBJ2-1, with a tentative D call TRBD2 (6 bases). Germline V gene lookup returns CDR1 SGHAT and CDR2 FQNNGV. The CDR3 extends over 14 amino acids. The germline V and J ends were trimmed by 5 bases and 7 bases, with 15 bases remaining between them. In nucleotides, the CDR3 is TGTGCCAGCAGCCCACGCTCGGCGGGAAATGAGCAGTTCTTC. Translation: CASSPRSAGNEQFF.

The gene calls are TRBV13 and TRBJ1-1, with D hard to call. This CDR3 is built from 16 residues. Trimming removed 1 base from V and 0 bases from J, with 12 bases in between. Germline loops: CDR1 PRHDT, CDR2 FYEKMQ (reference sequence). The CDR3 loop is CASSLAGGVMNTEAFF. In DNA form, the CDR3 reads TGTGCCAGCAGCTTAGCGGGCGGGGTTATGAACACTGAAGCTTTCTTT.